Given below is one TCR beta chain in context. The antigen remains undetermined. The source of the sample is a study of shared clonotypes between healthy human individuals. TCRdb keeps only in-frame clones here, not all; method: immunoSEQ multiplex PCR. The sample has about 1 million clones; about 75% are singletons. General observations from the study: Only blood was sampled, and tissue TCR repertoires likely differ from blood ones.

This sequence was found in a man aged 18-30 years in good health. Sequencing was performed on memory CD4+ T cells sorted from blood. Subset described: CD45RA-negative fraction.

The CDR3, as DNA: TGTGCCAGCAGTTTATTTGGACAAAATGAAGCTTTCTTT. It yields the protein CASSLFGQNEAFF. The rearrangement uses TRBV27 and TRBJ1-1; possibly TRBD1 for D (5 bases). The CDR3 contains 13 residues. The germline V gene has CDR1 MNHEY and CDR2 SMNVEV (reference sequence). Trimming left V 1 base short and J 7 bases short, with 10 bases between.